The clone carrying this TCR beta chain was recorded a few times. Its specificity is unknown. Trimming took off 1 base at V and 5 bases at J, with 12 bases between the two ends. CDR1 is MNHEY and CDR2 is SMNVEV in the germline V gene (reference sequence). CDR3 length: 14 amino acids. This sample stems from a study of cytomegalovirus exposure and HLA in healthy donors. Overall study findings and caveats: The classifier, whose performance was assessed in both the original and validation cohorts, reportedly diagnosed cytomegalovirus status with high specificity and sensitivity.

The repertoire was sequenced with immunoSEQ multiplex PCR; TCRdb's copy has only in-frame clones and lacks some. The table has a few hundred thousand clones, 85% to 90% seen once. The sequence was collected from a woman aged 18-29 years in good health and CMV-seronegative. This chain joins TRBV27 and TRBJ2-7, with D tentatively TRBD1 (5 bases). Sequenced input: PBMCs. CDR3 region: CASSLLSRVHEQYF. In DNA, the CDR3 is TGTGCCAGCAGTTTATTATCCAGGGTCCACGAGCAGTACTTC.